The table lists the clone carrying this T cell receptor (beta chain) with many counts. The germline gives CDR1 MNHEY, CDR2 SVGAGI. Trimming shortened V by 4 bases and J by 8 bases, and 12 bases separated the two germline ends. The CDR3 contains 12 residues. TCRdb independently ran MiXCR on the RT-PCR reads; one entry per CDR3 protein. The repertoire consists of about 680,000 distinct CDR3 sequences, with approximately 15% occurring once and the leading ten covering just over 3.5%. Specimen: memory CD4+ T cells from blood. The chain carries TRBV6-5 and TRBJ2-7; tentatively, D is TRBD1 or TRBD2 (5 bases each). This TCR was recovered from a female donor in good health, serving as a healthy control. CDR3 sequence (DNA): TGTGCCAGCAGTTCCCCCGGGACCAAGCAGTACTTC. Its translation: CASSSPGTKQYF.